This TCR beta chain was sequenced in a study of shared clonotypes between healthy human individuals. Per the germline V gene, CDR1 is MNHEY and CDR2 is SMNVEV (reference sequence). This CDR3 region has 13 residues. Trimming shortened V by 3 bases and J by 4 bases, and 9 bases separated the two germline ends. CD45RO-negative cells were positively selected for CCR7, leaving out terminally differentiated effector memory CD45RA+ cells. About this clone: The antigen is unknown.

The assay used deep level. Each replicate PCR on the sorted subsets used 200 to 250 ng DNA (around 30,000 T cell genomes). Data came from immunoSEQ multiplex PCR; TCRdb stores just in-frame clones and leaves some out. The sample yields some 2,000,000 clones, roughly 95% seen once. Study-wide results and caveats: Generation probabilities of non-shared clonotypes were lower (relative to those shared by all four donors).

J is TRBJ1-2 and V is TRBV27; D uncertain. The sequencing input was naive CD8+ T cells sorted from blood. The sequence was obtained from a man between 18 and 35 years old in good health. The CDR3 DNA reads as TGTGCCAGCAGTTTGGGCAGCCTCTATGGCTACACCTTC. Protein sequence: CASSLGSLYGYTF.